The text below deals with one TCR beta chain. Per the study methods: It was from reference gene primer amplification that nucleated cell counts were estimated. Libraries were prepared by immunoSEQ multiplex PCR; TCRdb keeps only in-frame clonotypes and omits some of them. V and J calls and clone size are copied from that table; D and trimming were computed from the DNA. The repertoire consists of 250,000 or so clones, with 80% to 90% occurring once and the leading ten covering around 3%. The sample comes from a study of blood T cell repertoires in COVID-19. V shed 3 bases, J shed 7 bases, and the junction held 6 bases outside the gene matches. The CDR3 runs 15 residues. Germline lookup yields CDR1 SQVTM and CDR2 ANQGSEA.

J is TRBJ2-2 and V is TRBV29-1; 12 bases match TRBD1. Sequenced sample: PBMCs or T cells enriched from blood (not recorded which). The sequence was collected from a middle-aged woman who had been exposed to COVID-19. CDR3 region: CSVEPGQGAIGELFF. The CDR3, as DNA: TGCAGCGTTGAGCCGGGACAGGGGGCTATCGGGGAGCTGTTTTTT.